A selection of T cell receptor beta chains follows, all from one sample in a study of cytomegalovirus exposure and HLA in healthy donors. Using immunoSEQ multiplex PCR, the repertoire was profiled, and TCRdb retains in-frame clones only, with some absent. The table shows about 150,000 clones, with 80% occurring only once. What was sequenced was PBMCs. These receptors originate from a woman aged 40 to 50 in good health and CMV-seropositive. CDR3s include the opening cysteine and the closing phenylalanine or tryptophan. D genes are given only for firm matches. Size is omitted from some rows. Given values are once, few, many or a class for expanded clones.

TRBJ2-1 NA NA TRBV9 CASSVGGSSSYNEQFF TGTGCCAGCAGCGTAGGAGGCTCCAGCTCCTACAATGAGCAGTTCTTC
TRBJ2-5 TRBD2 NA TRBV9 CASSGTSGLQETQYF TGTGCCAGCAGCGGGACTAGCGGGCTCCAAGAGACCCAGTACTTC
TRBJ2-1 NA NA TRBV9 CASSVAGANNEQFF TGTGCCAGCAGCGTAGCTGGGGCTAACAATGAGCAGTTCTTC
TRBJ2-5 NA NA TRBV5-8 CASSLEGLGQETQYF TGTGCCAGCAGCTTGGAAGGACTGGGCCAAGAGACCCAGTACTTC
TRBJ2-7 TRBD1 NA TRBV6-1 CASSEQDRGRAEQYF TGTGCCAGCAGTGAACAAGACAGGGGGCGAGCCGAGCAGTACTTC
TRBJ1-5 NA NA TRBV9 CASSFPCASSVGQAFCQPQHF NA
TRBJ1-1 NA NA TRBV14 CASSPPGLRMNTEAFF TGTGCCAGCAGCCCCCCGGGACTTCGCATGAACACTGAAGCTTTCTTT
TRBJ2-7 NA NA TRBV28 CATMTLGGGRGSYEQYF TGTGCCACCATGACTTTGGGGGGCGGGAGAGGCTCCTACGAGCAGTACTTC
TRBJ2-5 TRBD2 NA TRBV7-9 CASSFESFPAGGREETQYF TGTGCCAGCAGCTTTGAGTCATTCCCCGCTGGCGGGAGGGAAGAGACCCAGTACTTC
TRBJ2-3 TRBD2 once TRBV7-3 CASSLLAGVADTQYF TGTGCCAGCAGTTTACTAGCGGGAGTAGCAGATACGCAGTATTTT
TRBJ2-6 NA NA TRBV30 CVGRGQGLSGANVLTF TGTGTCGGGAGGGGACAGGGTCTCTCTGGGGCCAACGTCCTGACTTTC